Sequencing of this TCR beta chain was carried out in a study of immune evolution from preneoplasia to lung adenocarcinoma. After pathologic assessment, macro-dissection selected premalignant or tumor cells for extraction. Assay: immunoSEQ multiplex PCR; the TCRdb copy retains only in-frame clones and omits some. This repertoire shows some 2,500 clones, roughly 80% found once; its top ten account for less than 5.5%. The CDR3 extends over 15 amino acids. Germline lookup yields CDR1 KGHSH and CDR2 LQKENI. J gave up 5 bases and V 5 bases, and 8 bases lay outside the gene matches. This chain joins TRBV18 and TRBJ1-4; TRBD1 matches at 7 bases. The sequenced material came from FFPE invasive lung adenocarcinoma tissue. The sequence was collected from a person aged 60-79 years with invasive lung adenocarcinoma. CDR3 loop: CASSFATGTNEKLFF. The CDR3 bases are TGTGCCAGCTCATTCGCGACAGGGACCAATGAAAAACTGTTTTTT.